These 17 T cell receptor beta chains were all obtained from the same sample, sequenced in a study of cytomegalovirus exposure and HLA in healthy donors. 60 Vbeta and 13 Jbeta primers were used in PCR. Assay used: immunoSEQ multiplex PCR; TCRdb lists only in-frame clones, some missing. The sample includes 80,000 to 100,000 clones, around 80% of them seen just once. Source material: PBMCs. These receptors were taken from a middle-aged man in good health and CMV-seronegative.

The CDR3 DNA follows: TGTGCCTGGAGTGTAGAGCGTAATGAGCAGTTCTTC. It codes for CAWSVERNEQFF. The gene calls are TRBV30 and TRBJ2-1; D is unclear. Deletions cut 0 bases from V and 7 bases from J, with 7 bases between. The CDR3 extends over 12 amino acids. Germline V gene data show CDR1 as GTSNPN and CDR2 as SVGIG (reference sequence).

This chain links TRBV4-1 with TRBJ2-2; 8 nucleotides match TRBD1. CDR1 is MGHRA and CDR2 is YSYEKL in the germline V gene. The CDR3 covers 16 residues. J gave up 1 base and V 2 bases, and 3 bases lay outside the gene matches. CDR3 sequence (DNA): TGCGCCAGCAGCCAAACCGGGACAGGGAACACCGGGGAGCTGTTTTTT. This codes for CASSQTGTGNTGELFF.

The chain uses TRBV27 and TRBJ2-2; possibly TRBD1 for D (5 bases). Germline V lookup: CDR1 MNHEY, CDR2 SMNVEV (reference sequence). The CDR3 contains 15 residues. V lost 6 bases and J lost 4, with 15 bases in between. CDR3 sequence: CASSPWQGFTGELFF. The CDR3 nucleotides are TGTGCCAGCAGCCCTTGGCAGGGTTTCACCGGGGAGCTGTTTTTT.

The chain recombines TRBV7-9 with TRBJ1-6; 10 bases agree with TRBD1. CDR1 and CDR2 from the germline V gene are SEHNR and FQNEAQ (reference sequence). The V and J ends lost 1 base and 9 bases, in that order; junction bases with no gene match: 3. The CDR3 consists of 15 residues. The CDR3 nucleotides read TGTGCCAGCAGCTTAGAGGGACAGGGGTTTTCACCCCTCCACTTT. As protein: CASSLEGQGFSPLHF.

The CDR3 loop is CASSWTSGDTGELFF. The CDR3 nucleotides are TGTGCCAGCAGCTGGACTAGCGGGGACACCGGGGAGCTGTTTTTT. This chain links TRBV5-6 with TRBJ2-2, with TRBD2 identical over 12 bases. Per the germline V gene, CDR1 is SGHDT and CDR2 is YYEEEE. The V gene end was trimmed by 3 bases and the J gene end by 3 bases; junction bases not matched to a gene: 0. The CDR3 consists of 15 residues.

The chain employs TRBV19 and TRBJ2-7; D gene ambiguous. The CDR3 consists of 13 residues. Germline CDR1 reads LNHDA; CDR2 reads SQIVND (reference sequence). V was clipped by 3 bases and J by 2 bases, with 8 bases between them. CDR3 loop: CASSIDKTYEQYF. As DNA, the CDR3 is TGTGCCAGTAGTATTGACAAGACCTACGAGCAGTACTTC.

J is TRBJ2-5 and V is TRBV19, with 10 bases aligning to TRBD2. V lost 4 bases to trimming and J lost 5 bases; unmatched junction nucleotides: 13. The CDR3 spans 17 residues. Germline V lookup: CDR1 LNHDA, CDR2 SQIVND (reference sequence). The CDR3 spells CASSTRTSGRPIETQYF. Here the CDR3 DNA reads TGTGCCAGTAGTACAAGGACTAGCGGACGCCCAATTGAGACCCAGTACTTC.

V is TRBV5-1 and J is TRBJ2-5, with 8 bases fitting TRBD1. Germline values: CDR1 SGHRS, CDR2 YFSETQ. J was trimmed by 1 base and V by 5 bases; bases with no gene match: 10. The CDR3 is 16 amino acids. The CDR3 DNA is TGCGCCAGCAGACAGACAGGGGAGATTTCCCAAGAGACCCAGTACTTC. Its translation is CASRQTGEISQETQYF.

A word on this clone: Mismatch with germline at one junction end may stem from a read error. The DNA of the CDR3 is TGTGCCAGTTCGGACAGGGGGCTTCGGCGCAAATTT. Residues: CASSDRGLRRKF. The chain has TRBV19 and TRBJ1-3; 11 bases agree with TRBD1. The CDR3 consists of 12 residues. Germline loops: CDR1 LNHDA, CDR2 SQIVND (reference sequence).

This clone has only a few counts. A junction end diverges from the germline sequence, so it may reflect a read error. The chain couples TRBV15 to TRBJ1-4; D is unresolved. The CDR3 spans 13 residues. CDR1 LNHNV and CDR2 YYDKDF come from the germline V gene (reference sequence). CDR3 bases: TGTGCCACCAGCAGAGTTTTGACTTCGTGGAGGGAATTT. It yields the protein CATSRVLTSWREF.

A few counts support this clone. The rearrangement uses TRBV5-4 and TRBJ1-2; D is uncertain. V lost 4 bases, J lost 4 bases, and 14 bases lay in between. Looked up from germline, CDR1 is SGHNT and CDR2 is YYREEE (reference sequence). The CDR3 contains 14 residues. The CDR3 sequence is CASSVMGSSYGYTF. The CDR3 nucleotides are TGTGCCAGCAGCGTAATGGGGAGCTCCTATGGCTACACCTTC.

In its sample, this clone was seen once. The chain employs TRBV9 and TRBJ2-6; no clear D. Germline V gene lookup returns CDR1 SGDLS and CDR2 YYNGEE. The CDR3 extends over 15 amino acids. Deletions cut 3 bases from V and 3 bases from J, with 10 bases between. CDR3 bases: TGTGCCAGCAGCGCAAGTCCAGGTGGGGCCAACGTCCTGACTTTC. It specifies CASSASPGGANVLTF.

This clone was observed a few times. The chain links TRBV19 to TRBJ2-1, with 8 bases fitting TRBD1. The germline V gene encodes CDR1 LNHDA and CDR2 SQIVND (reference sequence). V trimming: 6 bases; J trimming: 9 bases; junction bases outside the gene matches: 13. This CDR3 comprises 15 residues. The CDR3 DNA reads as TGTGCCAGTAGCACCAGGGGACAGGTTAGAGCTGAGCAGTTCTTC. Translating it yields CASSTRGQVRAEQFF.

The count of this clone is one. The chain has TRBV5-1 and TRBJ2-3; a possible D gene is TRBD2 (7 bases). This CDR3 has 14 amino acids. Germline V gene data show CDR1 as SGHRS and CDR2 as YFSETQ. V dropped 4 bases and J dropped 6 bases, with 15 bases sitting between them. The CDR3 here is CASSRGGAWDTQYF. For the CDR3, the DNA is TGCGCCAGCAGCAGGGGGGGGGCCTGGGATACGCAGTATTTT.

The rearrangement uses TRBV12-5 and TRBJ2-4; 9 bases agree with TRBD1. Germline V gene data show CDR1 as LGHNT and CDR2 as FRNRAP. CDR3 length equals 19 residues. The V segment lost 0 bases and the J segment 1 base; nucleotides outside the gene matches: 10. The CDR3 is CASGLVGTGLLSAKNIQYF. CDR3 sequence (DNA): TGTGCTAGTGGTTTGGTTGGGACAGGGCTCCTTTCGGCCAAAAACATTCAGTACTTC.

The table lists this clone with a few counts. This sequence joins TRBV29-1 and TRBJ1-4; D is perhaps TRBD1 (6 bases). The CDR3 totals 13 residues. V was trimmed by 5 bases and J by 1 base, leaving 8 bases between them. CDR1 is SQVTM and CDR2 is ANQGSEA in the germline V gene. The CDR3 bases are TGCAGCGTTACAGGGATAACTAATGAAAAACTGTTTTTT. Protein: CSVTGITNEKLFF. The full variable domain, completed using reference TRBV29-1 and TRBJ1-4, is SAVISQKPSRDICQRGTSLTIQCQVDSQVTMMFWYRQQPGQSLTLIATANQGSEATYESGFVIDKFPISRPNLTFSTLTVSNMSPEDSSIYLCSVTGITNEKLFFGSGTQLSVL.

The chain couples TRBV5-4 to TRBJ1-6, with unresolved D. V lost 0 bases, J lost 7 bases, and 11 bases lay in between. Germline lookup yields CDR1 SGHNT and CDR2 YYREEE (reference sequence). The CDR3 totals 15 residues. Here the CDR3 reads CASSLVPTENSPLHF. CDR3 in DNA: TGTGCCAGCAGCTTGGTACCCACAGAGAATTCACCCCTCCACTTT.